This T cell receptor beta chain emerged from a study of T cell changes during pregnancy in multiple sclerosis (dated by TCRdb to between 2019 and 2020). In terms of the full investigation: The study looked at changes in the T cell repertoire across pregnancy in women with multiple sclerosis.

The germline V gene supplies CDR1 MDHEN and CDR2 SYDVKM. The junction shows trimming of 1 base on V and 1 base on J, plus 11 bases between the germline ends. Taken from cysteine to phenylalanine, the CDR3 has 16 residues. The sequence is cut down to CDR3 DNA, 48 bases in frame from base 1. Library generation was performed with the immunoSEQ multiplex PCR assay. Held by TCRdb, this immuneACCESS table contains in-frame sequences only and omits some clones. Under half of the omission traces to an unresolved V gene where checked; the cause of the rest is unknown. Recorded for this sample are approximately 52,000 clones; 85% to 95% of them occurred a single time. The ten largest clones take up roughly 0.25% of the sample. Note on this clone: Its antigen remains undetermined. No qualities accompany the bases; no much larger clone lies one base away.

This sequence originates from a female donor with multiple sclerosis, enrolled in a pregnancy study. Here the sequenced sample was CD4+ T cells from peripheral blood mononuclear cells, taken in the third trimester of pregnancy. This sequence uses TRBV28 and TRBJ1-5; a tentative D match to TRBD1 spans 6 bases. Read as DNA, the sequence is TGTGCCAGCAGTTTATTGACAGGAGGAAGCAATCAGCCCCAGCATTTT. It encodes CASSLLTGGSNQPQHF.